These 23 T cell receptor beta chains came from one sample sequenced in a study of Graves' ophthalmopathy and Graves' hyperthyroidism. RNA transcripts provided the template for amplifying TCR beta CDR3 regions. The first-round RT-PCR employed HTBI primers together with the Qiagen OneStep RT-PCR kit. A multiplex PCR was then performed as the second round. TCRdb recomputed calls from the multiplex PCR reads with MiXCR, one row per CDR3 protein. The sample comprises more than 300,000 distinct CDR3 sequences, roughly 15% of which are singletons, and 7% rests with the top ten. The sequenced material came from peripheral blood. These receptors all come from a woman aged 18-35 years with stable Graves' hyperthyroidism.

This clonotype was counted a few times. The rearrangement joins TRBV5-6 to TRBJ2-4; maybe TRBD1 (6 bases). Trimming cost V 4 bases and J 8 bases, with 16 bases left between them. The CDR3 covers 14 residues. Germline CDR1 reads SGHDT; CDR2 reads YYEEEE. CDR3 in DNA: TGTGCCAGCAGCGGGGCGGCAGGGGCGCACATTCAGTACTTC. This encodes CASSGAAGAHIQYF. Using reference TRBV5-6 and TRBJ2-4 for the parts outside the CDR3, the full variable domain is DAGVTQSPTHLIKTRGQQVTLRCSPKSGHDTVSWYQQALGQGPQFIFQYYEEEERQRGNFPDRFSGHQFPNYSSELNVNALLLGDSALYLCASSGAAGAHIQYFGAGTRLSVL.

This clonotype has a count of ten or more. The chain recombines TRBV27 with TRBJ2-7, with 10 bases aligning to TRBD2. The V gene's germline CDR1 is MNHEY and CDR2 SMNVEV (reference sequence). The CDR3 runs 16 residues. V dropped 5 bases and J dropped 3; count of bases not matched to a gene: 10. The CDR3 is CASSSLGTSEIYEQYF. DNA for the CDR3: TGTGCCAGCAGTAGCCTAGGGACTAGCGAAATCTACGAGCAGTACTTC.

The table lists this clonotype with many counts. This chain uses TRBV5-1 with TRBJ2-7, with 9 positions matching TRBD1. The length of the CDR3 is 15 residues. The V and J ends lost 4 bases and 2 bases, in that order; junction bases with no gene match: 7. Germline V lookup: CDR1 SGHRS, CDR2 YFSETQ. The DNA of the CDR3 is TGCGCCAGCAGCGCCCGGGACAGGGAGACCTACGAGCAGTACTTC. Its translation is CASSARDRETYEQYF.

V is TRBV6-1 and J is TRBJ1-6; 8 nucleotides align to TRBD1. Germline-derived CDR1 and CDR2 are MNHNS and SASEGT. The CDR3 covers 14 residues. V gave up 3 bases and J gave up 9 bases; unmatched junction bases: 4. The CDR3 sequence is CASSDTGGSSPLHF. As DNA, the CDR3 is TGTGCCAGCAGTGACACAGGGGGTTCTTCACCCCTCCACTTT.

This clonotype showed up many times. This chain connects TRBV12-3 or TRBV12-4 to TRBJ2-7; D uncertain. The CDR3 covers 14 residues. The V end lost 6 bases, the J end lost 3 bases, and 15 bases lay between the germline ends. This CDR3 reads CASSDSLSDYEQYF. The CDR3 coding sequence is TGTGCCAGCAGCGACTCCCTAAGCGACTACGAGCAGTACTTC.

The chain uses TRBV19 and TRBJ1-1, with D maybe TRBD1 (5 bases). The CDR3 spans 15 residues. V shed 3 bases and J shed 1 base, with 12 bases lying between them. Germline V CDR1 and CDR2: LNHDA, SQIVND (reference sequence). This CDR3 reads CASSMTVLANTEAFF. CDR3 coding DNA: TGTGCCAGTAGTATGACAGTCCTCGCGAACACTGAAGCTTTCTTT.

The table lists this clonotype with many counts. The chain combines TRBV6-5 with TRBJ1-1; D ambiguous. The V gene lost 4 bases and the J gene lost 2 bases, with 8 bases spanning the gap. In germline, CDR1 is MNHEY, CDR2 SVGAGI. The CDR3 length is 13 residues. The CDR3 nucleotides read TGTGCCAGCAGTTCTCCGGATAACACTGAAGCTTTCTTT. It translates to CASSSPDNTEAFF.

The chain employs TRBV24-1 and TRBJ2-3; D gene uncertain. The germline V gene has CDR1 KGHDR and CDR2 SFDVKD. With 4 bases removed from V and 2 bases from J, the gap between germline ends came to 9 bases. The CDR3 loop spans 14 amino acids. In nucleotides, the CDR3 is TGTGCCACCAGTGACCCGGACCTCACAGATACGCAGTATTTT. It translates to CATSDPDLTDTQYF.

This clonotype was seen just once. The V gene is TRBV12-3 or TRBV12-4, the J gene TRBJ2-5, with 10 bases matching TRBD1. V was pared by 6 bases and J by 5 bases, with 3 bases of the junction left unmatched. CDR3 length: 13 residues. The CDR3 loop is CASRGQGMETQYF. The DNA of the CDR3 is TGTGCCAGCAGGGGACAGGGGATGGAGACCCAGTACTTC.

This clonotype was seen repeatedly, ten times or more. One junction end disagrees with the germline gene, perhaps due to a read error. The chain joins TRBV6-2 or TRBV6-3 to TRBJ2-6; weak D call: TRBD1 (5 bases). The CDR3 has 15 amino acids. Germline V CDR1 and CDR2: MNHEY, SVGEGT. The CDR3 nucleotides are TGTGCCAGCAGTTTGGACATCTCTGGGACCAACGTCCTGACTTTC. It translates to CASSLDISGTNVLTF.

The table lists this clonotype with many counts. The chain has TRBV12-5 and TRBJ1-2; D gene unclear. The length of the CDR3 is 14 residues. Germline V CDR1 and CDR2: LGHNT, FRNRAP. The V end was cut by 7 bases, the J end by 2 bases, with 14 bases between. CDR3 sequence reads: CASARPRSNYGYTF. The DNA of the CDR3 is TGTGCTAGTGCCCGACCGCGTTCAAACTATGGCTACACCTTC.

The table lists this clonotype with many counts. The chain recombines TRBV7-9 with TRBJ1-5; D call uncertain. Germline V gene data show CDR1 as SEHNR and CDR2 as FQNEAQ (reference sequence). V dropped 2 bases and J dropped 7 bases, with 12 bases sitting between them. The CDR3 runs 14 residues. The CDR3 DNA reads TGTGCCAGCAGCTTAAATTCACAAGACCAGCCCCAGCATTTT. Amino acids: CASSLNSQDQPQHF.

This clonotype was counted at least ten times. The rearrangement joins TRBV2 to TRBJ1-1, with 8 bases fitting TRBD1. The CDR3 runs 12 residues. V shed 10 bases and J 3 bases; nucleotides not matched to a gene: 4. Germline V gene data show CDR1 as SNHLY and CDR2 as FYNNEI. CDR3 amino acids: CATGQAYTEAFF. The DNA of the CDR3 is TGTGCCACGGGACAGGCCTACACTGAAGCTTTCTTT.

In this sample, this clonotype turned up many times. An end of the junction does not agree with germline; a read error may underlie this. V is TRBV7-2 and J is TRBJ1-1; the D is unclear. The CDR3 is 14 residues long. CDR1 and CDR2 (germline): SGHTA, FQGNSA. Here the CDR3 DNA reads TGTGCCAGCAGCCTAGCGGTGGCGGCCCTTGAAGCTTTCTTT. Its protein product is CASSLAVAALEAFF.

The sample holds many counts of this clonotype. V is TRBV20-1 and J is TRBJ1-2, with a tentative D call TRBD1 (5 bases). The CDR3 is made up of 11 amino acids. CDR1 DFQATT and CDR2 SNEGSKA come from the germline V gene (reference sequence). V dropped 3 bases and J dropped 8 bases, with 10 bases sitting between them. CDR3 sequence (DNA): TGCAGTGCTAGGGCGGCAGGGGGCTACACCTTC. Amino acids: CSARAAGGYTF.

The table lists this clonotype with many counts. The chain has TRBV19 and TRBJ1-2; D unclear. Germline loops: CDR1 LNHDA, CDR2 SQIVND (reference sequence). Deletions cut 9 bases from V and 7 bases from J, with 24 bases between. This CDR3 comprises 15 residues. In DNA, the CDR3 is TGTGCCAGCGTGGGAGGGCGGCAATTCCCCAGTGGCTACACCTTC. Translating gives CASVGGRQFPSGYTF.

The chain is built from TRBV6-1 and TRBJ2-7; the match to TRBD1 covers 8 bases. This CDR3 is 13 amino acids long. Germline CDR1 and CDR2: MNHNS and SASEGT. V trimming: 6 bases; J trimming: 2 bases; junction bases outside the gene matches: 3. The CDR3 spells CASRDRVTYEQYF. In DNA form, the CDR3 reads TGTGCCAGCAGGGACAGGGTTACCTACGAGCAGTACTTC.

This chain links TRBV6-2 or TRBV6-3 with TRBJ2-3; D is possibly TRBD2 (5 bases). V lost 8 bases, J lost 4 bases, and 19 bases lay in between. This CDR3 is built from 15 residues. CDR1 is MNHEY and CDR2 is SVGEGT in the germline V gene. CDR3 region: CASSSSGASPDTQYF. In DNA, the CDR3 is TGTGCCAGCTCCTCCAGCGGAGCGTCTCCAGATACGCAGTATTTT.

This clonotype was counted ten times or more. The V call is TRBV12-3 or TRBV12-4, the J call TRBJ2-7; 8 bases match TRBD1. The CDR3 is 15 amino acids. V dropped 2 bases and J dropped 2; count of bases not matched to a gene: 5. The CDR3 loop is CASSLIAGGTYEQYF. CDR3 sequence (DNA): TGTGCCAGCAGTTTAATCGCAGGGGGCACCTACGAGCAGTACTTC.

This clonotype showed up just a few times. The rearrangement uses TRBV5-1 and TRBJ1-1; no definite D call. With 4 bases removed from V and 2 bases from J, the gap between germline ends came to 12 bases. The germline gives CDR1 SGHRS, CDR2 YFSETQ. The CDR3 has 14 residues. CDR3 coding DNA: TGCGCCAGCAGCCTGATAGGCAGCAACACTGAAGCTTTCTTT. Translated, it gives CASSLIGSNTEAFF.

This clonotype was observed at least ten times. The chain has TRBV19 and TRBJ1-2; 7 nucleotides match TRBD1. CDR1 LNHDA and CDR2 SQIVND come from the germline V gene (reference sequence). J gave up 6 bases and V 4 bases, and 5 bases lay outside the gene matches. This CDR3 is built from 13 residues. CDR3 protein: CASSTGTVNGYTF. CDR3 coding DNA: TGTGCCAGTAGTACTGGGACAGTTAATGGCTACACCTTC.

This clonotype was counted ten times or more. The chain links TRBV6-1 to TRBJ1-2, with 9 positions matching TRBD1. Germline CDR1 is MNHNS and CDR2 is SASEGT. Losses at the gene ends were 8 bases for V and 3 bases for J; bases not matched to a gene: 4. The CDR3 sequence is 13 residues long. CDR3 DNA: TGTGCCAGCGTGGACAGGGGACACTATGGCTACACCTTC. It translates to CASVDRGHYGYTF.

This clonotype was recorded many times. The CDR3 sequence: CASSNRGRGHMRNTEAFF. Here the CDR3 DNA reads TGTGCCAGCAGTAACCGGGGCAGGGGGCACATGAGGAACACTGAAGCTTTCTTT. This sequence joins TRBV27 and TRBJ1-1, with TRBD1 matching over 8 bases. There are 18 residues in the CDR3. Trimming cost V 5 bases and J 1 base; bases outside gene matches: 15. CDR1 is MNHEY, CDR2 SMNVEV, per germline (reference sequence).